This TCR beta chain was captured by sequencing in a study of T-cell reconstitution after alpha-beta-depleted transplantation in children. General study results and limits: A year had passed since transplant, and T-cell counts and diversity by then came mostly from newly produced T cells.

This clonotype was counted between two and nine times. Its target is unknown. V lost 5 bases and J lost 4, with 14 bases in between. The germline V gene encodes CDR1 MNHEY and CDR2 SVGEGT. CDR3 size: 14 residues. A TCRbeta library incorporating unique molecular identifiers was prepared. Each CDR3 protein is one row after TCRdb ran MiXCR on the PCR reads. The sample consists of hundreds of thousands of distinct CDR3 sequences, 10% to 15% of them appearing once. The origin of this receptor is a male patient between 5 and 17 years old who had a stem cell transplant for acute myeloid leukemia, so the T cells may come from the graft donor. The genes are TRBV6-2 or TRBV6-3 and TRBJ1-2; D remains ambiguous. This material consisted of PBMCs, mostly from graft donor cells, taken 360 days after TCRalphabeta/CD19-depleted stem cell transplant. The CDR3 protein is CASSDGGWGYGYTF. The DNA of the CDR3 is TGTGCCAGCAGTGACGGCGGGTGGGGCTATGGCTACACCTTC.